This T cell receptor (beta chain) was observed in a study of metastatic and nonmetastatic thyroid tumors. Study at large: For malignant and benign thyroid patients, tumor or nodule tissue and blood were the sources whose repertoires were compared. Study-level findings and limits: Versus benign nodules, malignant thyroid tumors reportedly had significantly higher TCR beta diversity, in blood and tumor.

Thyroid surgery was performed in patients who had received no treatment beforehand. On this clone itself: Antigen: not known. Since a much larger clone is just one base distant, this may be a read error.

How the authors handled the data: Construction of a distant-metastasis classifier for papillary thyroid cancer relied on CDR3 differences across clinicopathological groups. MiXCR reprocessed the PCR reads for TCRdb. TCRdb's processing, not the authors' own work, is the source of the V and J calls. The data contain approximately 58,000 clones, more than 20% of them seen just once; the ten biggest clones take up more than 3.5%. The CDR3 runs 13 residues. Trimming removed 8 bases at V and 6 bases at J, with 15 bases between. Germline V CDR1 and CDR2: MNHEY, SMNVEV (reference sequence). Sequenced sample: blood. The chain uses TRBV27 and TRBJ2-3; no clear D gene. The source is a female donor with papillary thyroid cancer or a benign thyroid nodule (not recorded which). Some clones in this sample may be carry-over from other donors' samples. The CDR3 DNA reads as TGTGCCAGCGGGCAAAGGGTGTCCGATACGCAGTATTTT. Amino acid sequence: CASGQRVSDTQYF.